The 26 T cell receptor beta chains reported below all come from one sample, sequenced in a study of OX40 agonist ivuxolimab in advanced cancers. Only in-frame clones appear in the TCRdb table, and some are missing; sequencing was by immunoSEQ multiplex PCR. This sample carries roughly 86,000 clones, more than 85% of them seen once, and the ten largest clones take around 1.1%. The source material was CD4+ or CD8+ T cells sorted from blood, sampled in a trial of the OX40 agonist ivuxolimab. The receptors here all came from an adult with an advanced solid tumor such as melanoma, head and neck, liver or kidney cancer.

This CDR3 reads CASSLSYLAGSYNEQFF. CDR3 DNA sequence: TGTGCCAGCAGCTTATCGTACTTGGCGGGATCCTACAATGAGCAGTTCTTC. The J gene is TRBJ2-1, the V gene TRBV11-2, with D possibly TRBD2 on 6 matching bases. The germline gives CDR1 SGHAT, CDR2 FQNNGV. This CDR3 is built from 17 residues. The V end was cut by 2 bases, the J end by 1 base, with 15 bases between.

V gene TRBV6-1 combines with J gene TRBJ2-7; 7 nucleotides align to TRBD1. Trimming cost V 5 bases and J 2 bases; bases outside gene matches: 9. The CDR3 is 15 residues long. In germline, CDR1 is MNHNS, CDR2 SASEGT. The CDR3 region has the DNA TGTGCCAGCAGTCATCCGGGACAGAGAACCTACGAGCAGTACTTC. It translates to CASSHPGQRTYEQYF.

The chain has TRBV5-6 and TRBJ2-7; D is tentatively TRBD1 or TRBD2 (5 bases each). CDR3 length: 17 amino acids. V was clipped by 0 bases and J by 3 bases, with 19 bases between them. The germline CDR1 and CDR2 sequences are SGHDT and YYEEEE. The CDR3: CASSLEVGLKGSYEQYF. DNA for the CDR3: TGTGCCAGCAGCTTGGAGGTTGGACTTAAGGGGAGCTACGAGCAGTACTTC.

This clone was observed once. The chain employs TRBV5-4 and TRBJ2-5, with a tentative D call TRBD1 (6 bases). The J call is doubtful: the DNA matches TRBJ2-7 better. The CDR3 has 12 amino acids. The germline V gene has CDR1 SGHNT and CDR2 YYREEE (reference sequence). The CDR3 DNA is TGTGCCAGCAGCGGTAGAGGGGGCGAGCAGTACTTC. Protein: CASSGRGGEQYF.

The chain joins TRBV19 to TRBJ2-1, with 10 positions matching TRBD1. The germline CDR1 and CDR2 sequences are LNHDA and SQIVND (reference sequence). Trimming removed 4 bases from V and 2 bases from J; junction bases left unmatched: 5. This CDR3 is built from 16 residues. The CDR3 loop reads CASSTGTGAAYNEQFF. CDR3 nucleotide sequence: TGTGCCAGTAGTACGGGGACAGGGGCAGCCTACAATGAGCAGTTCTTC.

J is TRBJ2-2 and V is TRBV19, with a possible D match to TRBD2 (6 bases). V shed 6 bases and J shed 1 base, with 15 bases lying between them. The CDR3 runs to 16 residues. Germline values: CDR1 LNHDA, CDR2 SQIVND (reference sequence). CDR3 bases: TGTGCCAGTAGGTCGGGAGTGAGGGGGAACACCGGGGAGCTGTTTTTT. Protein product: CASRSGVRGNTGELFF.

The chain is built from TRBV4-1 and TRBJ2-3, with 9 bases aligning to TRBD2. V shed 1 base and J 1 base; nucleotides not matched to a gene: 9. This CDR3 region has 18 residues. Germline V CDR1 and CDR2: MGHRA, YSYEKL. The DNA for the CDR3 is TGCGCCAGCAGCCAAGGACTGGGAATAGCGGGGGGCACAGATACGCAGTATTTT. Protein: CASSQGLGIAGGTDTQYF.

V and J are TRBV7-2 and TRBJ2-7, with 13 bases fitting TRBD2. This CDR3 is 17 amino acids long. V lost 0 bases, J lost 7 bases, and 9 bases stayed unmatched. CDR1 SGHTA and CDR2 FQGNSA come from the germline V gene. The chain's CDR3 is CASSLAGTSGTYREQYF. The CDR3, as DNA: TGTGCCAGCAGCTTAGCAGGGACTAGCGGGACGTATCGGGAGCAGTACTTC.

The chain recombines TRBV18 with TRBJ1-5; D call uncertain. CDR3 size: 15 residues. Deletions cut 4 bases from V and 6 bases from J, with 16 bases between. Germline V CDR1 and CDR2: KGHSH, LQKENI. The CDR3 loop is CASSQDGNRRQPQHF. In DNA form, the CDR3 reads TGTGCCAGCTCACAGGACGGTAACCGTCGTCAGCCCCAGCATTTT.

This chain uses TRBV4-2 with TRBJ1-4; a possible D gene is TRBD1 (5 bases). CDR1 and CDR2 (germline): LGHNA, YNFKEQ. The CDR3 consists of 15 residues. The V and J ends lost 3 bases and 3 bases respectively, with 11 bases between them. The CDR3 here is CASSQNRDPNEKLFF. In DNA, the CDR3 is TGTGCCAGCAGCCAGAACCGGGACCCTAATGAAAAACTGTTTTTT.

This clone was recorded a few times. Here the CDR3 reads CASRSQGFGYGYTF. DNA for the CDR3: TGTGCCAGCAGATCACAGGGGTTCGGGTATGGCTACACCTTC. The J gene is TRBJ1-2, the V gene TRBV27, with 7 bases lining up with TRBD1. J was trimmed by 5 bases and V by 6 bases; bases with no gene match: 9. CDR1 and CDR2 from the germline V gene are MNHEY and SMNVEV (reference sequence). The CDR3 contains 14 residues.

The J gene is TRBJ2-5, the V gene TRBV2; D unresolved. The end of the DNA aligns better with TRBJ2-7, so the J call may be wrong. The germline gives CDR1 SNHLY, CDR2 FYNNEI. This CDR3 contains 15 residues. The CDR3 DNA sequence: TGTGCCAGCAGTGAGGGGAATACGCCTGCCTACGAGCAGTACTTC. Translation: CASSEGNTPAYEQYF.

V usage is TRBV19 and J usage is TRBJ2-2; D is undetermined. The CDR3 covers 14 residues. V was pared by 2 bases and J by 6 bases, with 10 bases between. The V gene's germline CDR1 is LNHDA and CDR2 SQIVND (reference sequence). The CDR3 here is CASSIKGGPGELFF. CDR3 bases: TGTGCCAGTAGTATAAAGGGCGGCCCCGGGGAGCTGTTTTTT.

V usage is TRBV25-1 and J usage is TRBJ2-3; 8 positions agree with TRBD2. CDR1 is MGHDK, CDR2 SYGVNS, per germline. Trimming removed 3 bases from V and 6 bases from J; junction bases left unmatched: 5. The CDR3 is made up of 14 amino acids. CDR3 region: CASSESAGDDTQYF. The CDR3 DNA sequence: TGTGCCAGCAGTGAGTCAGCGGGAGACGATACGCAGTATTTT.

This clone was counted a few times. The chain has TRBV5-5 and TRBJ1-4; TRBD1 might be the D (5 bases). This CDR3 is built from 16 residues. Germline CDR1 is SGHKS and CDR2 is YYEKEE (reference sequence). The V end was cut by 0 bases, the J end by 0 bases, with 9 bases between. CDR3 in DNA: TGTGCCAGCAGCTTGGGGACACCCGCAACTAATGAAAAACTGTTTTTT. It translates to CASSLGTPATNEKLFF.

This chain uses TRBV18 with TRBJ2-5, with D perhaps assigned TRBD1 or TRBD2 (6 bases each). The CDR3 sequence is 18 residues long. From germline, CDR1 is KGHSH and CDR2 LQKENI. The ends were cut back, 2 bases at V and 1 base at J, with 20 bases in the middle. The DNA of the CDR3 is TGTGCCAGCTCACCAGGGTCCGCAGTCCGGGGGCTCCAAGAGACCCAGTACTTC. Amino acid sequence: CASSPGSAVRGLQETQYF.

The chain uses TRBV19 and TRBJ1-2; D remains ambiguous. Germline-derived CDR1 and CDR2 are LNHDA and SQIVND (reference sequence). This CDR3 has 14 residues. Trimming pared 2 bases from V and 4 bases from J, leaving 11 bases between. CDR3 residues: CASSISFAGYGYTF. The DNA of the CDR3 is TGTGCCAGTAGTATAAGTTTCGCCGGCTATGGCTACACCTTC.

The chain has TRBV28 and TRBJ2-4; weak D call: TRBD1 (6 bases). This CDR3 has 14 residues. The V end was cut by 3 bases, the J end by 4 bases, with 10 bases between. Germline V gene data show CDR1 as MDHEN and CDR2 as SYDVKM. CDR3 DNA sequence: TGTGCCAGCAGTTTGTCGGACAGAAAAAACATTCAGTACTTC. The encoded protein is CASSLSDRKNIQYF.

The chain employs TRBV6-6 and TRBJ1-5, with D perhaps TRBD1 (6 bases). This CDR3 contains 13 residues. The germline V gene has CDR1 MNHNY and CDR2 SVGAGI (reference sequence). V was pared by 4 bases and J by 11 bases, with 15 bases between. CDR3 in amino acids: CASSSGAGQSQHF. The CDR3 DNA is TGTGCCAGCAGTTCGGGGGCAGGACAGTCCCAGCATTTT.

About this clone: Other DNA sequences within the sample encode an identical CDR3. This rearrangement joins TRBV27 to TRBJ2-1; TRBD2 matches at 12 bases. The junction had 1 base not matched to a gene; V was cut back by 6 bases and J by 4 bases. This CDR3 contains 14 residues. Per the germline V gene, CDR1 is MNHEY and CDR2 is SMNVEV (reference sequence). The CDR3 protein is CASSLAGGYNEQFF. The CDR3 nucleotides are TGTGCCAGCAGCCTAGCGGGAGGGTACAATGAGCAGTTCTTC.

This rearrangement joins TRBV4-1 to TRBJ2-7; 9 nucleotides match TRBD1. V gave up 0 bases and J gave up 6 bases; unmatched junction bases: 9. Germline assignment: CDR1 MGHRA and CDR2 YSYEKL. This CDR3 comprises 16 residues. For the CDR3, the DNA is TGCGCCAGCAGCCAAGATAGGGGGACAGGGTGGTCCGAGCAGTACTTC. Its protein product is CASSQDRGTGWSEQYF.

This chain joins TRBV5-4 and TRBJ2-7, with TRBD1 identical over 7 bases. Germline trimming cut 0 bases from V and 6 bases from J; bases unmatched to any gene: 3. The CDR3 totals 13 residues. CDR1 SGHNT and CDR2 YYREEE come from the germline V gene (reference sequence). For the CDR3, the DNA is TGTGCCAGCAGCTTGGGACAGGGTCGCGAGCAGTACTTC. The encoded protein is CASSLGQGREQYF.

The J gene is TRBJ2-3, the V gene TRBV5-1; no clear D. The CDR3 is 14 residues long. Trimming cost V 4 bases and J 6 bases, with 15 bases left between them. CDR1 SGHRS and CDR2 YFSETQ come from the germline V gene. In DNA form, the CDR3 reads TGCGCCAGCAGCATTGAGGTGGGTTCCGATACGCAGTATTTT. This translates into CASSIEVGSDTQYF.

This chain joins TRBV20-1 and TRBJ2-3, with unresolved D. V was cut by 6 bases and J by 2 bases, with 6 bases left in between. Per the germline V gene, CDR1 is DFQATT and CDR2 is SNEGSKA (reference sequence). The CDR3 totals 11 residues. The CDR3 protein is CSALHTDTQYF. The DNA for the CDR3 is TGCAGTGCACTTCACACAGATACGCAGTATTTT.

The J gene is TRBJ1-1, the V gene TRBV6-6; D is uncertain. This CDR3 has 13 amino acids. Germline V gene data show CDR1 as MNHNY and CDR2 as SVGAGI (reference sequence). The V gene lost 7 bases and the J gene lost 0 bases, with 9 bases spanning the gap. CDR3 nucleotide sequence: TGTGCCAGCACCATGTACATGAACACTGAAGCTTTCTTT. Its protein product is CASTMYMNTEAFF.

This sequence joins TRBV6-6 and TRBJ2-2, with D possibly being TRBD2 (7 bases). Germline assignment: CDR1 MNHNY and CDR2 SVGAGI (reference sequence). The V and J ends lost 7 bases and 0 bases respectively, with 15 bases between them. This CDR3 has 16 amino acids. CDR3 coding DNA: TGTGCCAGCACCCAACGGGGGGCCACGAACACCGGGGAGCTGTTTTTT. Residues: CASTQRGATNTGELFF.